This T cell receptor (beta chain) was sequenced for a study of Ad26.COV2.S vaccination and SARS-CoV-2 variants. Study as a whole: Within the COV1001 Ad26.COV2.S trial arm, the donor was enrolled. Intramuscular Ad26.COV2.S doses were given once or twice, 56 days apart.

General study results and limits: The study found similar non-spike TCR breadth in vaccine and placebo recipients.

Sequencing was performed with immunoSEQ multiplex PCR; in TCRdb, only in-frame clones are kept and a portion is missing. Of roughly 400,000 clones in the sample, approximately 92% are singletons; the top ten hold less than 2%. Stated treatment: 19 received Ad26.COV2.S at low or high dose, single or two shots; roughly five received placebo; per-sample allocation not given. The samples date from day 63 after the first vaccine or placebo injection. Trimming pared 1 base from V and 8 bases from J, leaving 12 bases between. The length of the CDR3 is 13 residues. Looked up from germline, CDR1 is SQVTM and CDR2 is ANQGSEA. Of note for this clone: Antigen specificity is unknown.

J is TRBJ2-1 and V is TRBV29-1; D is perhaps TRBD1 (6 bases). The sequencing here drew on peripheral blood, taken in a trial of Ad26.COV2.S vaccine versus placebo. The receptor's source is a person between 18 and 65 years old who received the Ad26.COV2.S COVID-19 vaccine or a placebo. The CDR3 spells CSVEAGHRYEQFF. DNA of the CDR3: TGCAGCGTTGAAGCGGGACACCGTTATGAGCAGTTCTTC.